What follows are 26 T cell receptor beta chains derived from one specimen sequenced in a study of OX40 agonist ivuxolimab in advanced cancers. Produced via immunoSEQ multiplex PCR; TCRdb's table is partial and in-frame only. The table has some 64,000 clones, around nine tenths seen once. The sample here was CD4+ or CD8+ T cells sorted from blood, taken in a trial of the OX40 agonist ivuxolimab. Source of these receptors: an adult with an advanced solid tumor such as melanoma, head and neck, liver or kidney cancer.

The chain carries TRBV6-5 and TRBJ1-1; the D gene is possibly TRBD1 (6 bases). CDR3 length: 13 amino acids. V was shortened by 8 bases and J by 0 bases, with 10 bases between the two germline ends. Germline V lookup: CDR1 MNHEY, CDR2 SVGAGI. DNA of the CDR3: TGTGCCAGCTGTCAGGGGATGAACACTGAAGCTTTCTTT. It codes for CASCQGMNTEAFF.

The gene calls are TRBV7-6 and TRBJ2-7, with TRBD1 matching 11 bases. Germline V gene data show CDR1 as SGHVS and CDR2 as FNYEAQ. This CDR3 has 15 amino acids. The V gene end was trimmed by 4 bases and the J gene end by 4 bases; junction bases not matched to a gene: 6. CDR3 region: CASSSGQGASYEQYF. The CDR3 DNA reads TGTGCCAGCAGCTCCGGACAGGGGGCTTCTTACGAGCAGTACTTC. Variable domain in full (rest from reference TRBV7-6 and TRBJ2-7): GAGVSQSPRYKVTKRGQDVALRCDPISGHVSLYWYRQALGQGPEFLTYFNYEAQQDKSGLPNDRFSAERPEGSISTLTIQRTEQRDSAMYRCASSSGQGASYEQYFGPGTRLTVT.

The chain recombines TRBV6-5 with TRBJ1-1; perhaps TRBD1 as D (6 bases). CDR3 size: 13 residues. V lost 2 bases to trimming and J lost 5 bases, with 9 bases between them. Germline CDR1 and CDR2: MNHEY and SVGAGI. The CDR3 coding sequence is TGTGCCAGCAGTTACCCAGGGACAACTGAAGCTTTCTTT. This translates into CASSYPGTTEAFF.

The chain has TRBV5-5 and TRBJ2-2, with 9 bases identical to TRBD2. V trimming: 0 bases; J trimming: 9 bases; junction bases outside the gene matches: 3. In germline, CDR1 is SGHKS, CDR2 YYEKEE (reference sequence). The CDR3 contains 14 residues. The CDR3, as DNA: TGTGCCAGCAGCTTGGCTAGCGGGGTTAGGGAGCTGTTTTTT. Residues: CASSLASGVRELFF.

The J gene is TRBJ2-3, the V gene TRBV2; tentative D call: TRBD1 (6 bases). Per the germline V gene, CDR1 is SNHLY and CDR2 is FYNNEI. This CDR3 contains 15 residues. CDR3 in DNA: TGTGCGAGGGGGTCGGGAAGAGGAGTTACAGATACGCAGTATTTT. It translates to CARGSGRGVTDTQYF. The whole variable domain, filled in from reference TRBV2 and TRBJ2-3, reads EPEVTQTPSHQVTQMGQEVILRCVPISNHLYFYWYRQILGQKVEFLVSFYNNEISEKSEIFDDQFSVERPDGSNFTLKIRSTKLEDSAMYFCARGSGRGVTDTQYFGPGTRLTVL.

The CDR3 loop is CASSQETGLGGTQYF. The CDR3 DNA is TGTGCCAGCAGCCAAGAAACAGGGTTGGGGGGGACCCAGTACTTC. The rearrangement links TRBV4-2 to TRBJ2-5, with D possibly being TRBD1 or TRBD2 (6 bases each). Germline loops: CDR1 LGHNA, CDR2 YNFKEQ. The CDR3 covers 15 residues. The V and J ends lost 0 bases and 7 bases respectively, with 15 bases between them.

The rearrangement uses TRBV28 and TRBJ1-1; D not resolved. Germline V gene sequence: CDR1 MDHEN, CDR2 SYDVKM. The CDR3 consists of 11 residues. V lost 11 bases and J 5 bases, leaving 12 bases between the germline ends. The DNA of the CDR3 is TGTGCCGTCGGCGGGGTTACTGAAGCTTTCTTT. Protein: CAVGGVTEAFF.

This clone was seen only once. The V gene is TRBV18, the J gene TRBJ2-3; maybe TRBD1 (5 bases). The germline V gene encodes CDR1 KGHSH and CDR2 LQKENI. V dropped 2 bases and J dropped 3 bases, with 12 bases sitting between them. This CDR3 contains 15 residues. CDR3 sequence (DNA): TGTGCCAGCTCACCAGCAGGGATAGAAACAGATACGCAGTATTTT. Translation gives CASSPAGIETDTQYF.

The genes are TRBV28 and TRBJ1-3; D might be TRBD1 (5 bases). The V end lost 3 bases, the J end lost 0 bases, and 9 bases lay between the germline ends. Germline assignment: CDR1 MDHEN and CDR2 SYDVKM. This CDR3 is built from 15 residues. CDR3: CASSLTGGSGNTIYF. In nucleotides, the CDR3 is TGTGCCAGCAGTTTGACGGGGGGCTCTGGAAACACCATATATTTT.

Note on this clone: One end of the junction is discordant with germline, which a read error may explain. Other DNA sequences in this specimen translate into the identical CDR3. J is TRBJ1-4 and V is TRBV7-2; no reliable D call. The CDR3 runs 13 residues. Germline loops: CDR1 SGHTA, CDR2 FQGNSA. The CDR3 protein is CASSLATNEKLFF. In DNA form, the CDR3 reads TGTGCCAGCAGCCTAGCAACTAATGAAAAACTGTTTTTT. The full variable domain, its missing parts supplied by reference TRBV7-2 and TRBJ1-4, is GAGVSQSPSNKVTEKGKDVELRCDPISGHTALYWYRQSLGQGLEFLIYFQGNSAPDKSGLPSDRFSAERTGGSVSTLTIQRTQQEDSAVYLCASSLATNEKLFFGSGTQLSVL.

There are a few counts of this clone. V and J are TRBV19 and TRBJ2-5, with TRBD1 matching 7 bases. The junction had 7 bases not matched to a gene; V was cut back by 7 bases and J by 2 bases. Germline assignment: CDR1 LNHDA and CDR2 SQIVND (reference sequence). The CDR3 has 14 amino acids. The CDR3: CASKWDSSQETQYF. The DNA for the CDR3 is TGTGCCAGTAAATGGGACAGTTCTCAAGAGACCCAGTACTTC.

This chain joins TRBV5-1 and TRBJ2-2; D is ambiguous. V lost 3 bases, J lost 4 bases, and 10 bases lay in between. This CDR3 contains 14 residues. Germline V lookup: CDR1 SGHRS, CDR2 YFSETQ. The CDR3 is CASSSPHATGELFF. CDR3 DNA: TGCGCCAGCAGCTCGCCCCATGCCACCGGGGAGCTGTTTTTT.

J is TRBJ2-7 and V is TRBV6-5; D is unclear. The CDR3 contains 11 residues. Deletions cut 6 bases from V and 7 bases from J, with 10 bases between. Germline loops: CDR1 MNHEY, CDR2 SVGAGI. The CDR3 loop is CASSSLREQYF. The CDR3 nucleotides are TGTGCCAGCAGCTCCCTGAGAGAGCAGTACTTC.

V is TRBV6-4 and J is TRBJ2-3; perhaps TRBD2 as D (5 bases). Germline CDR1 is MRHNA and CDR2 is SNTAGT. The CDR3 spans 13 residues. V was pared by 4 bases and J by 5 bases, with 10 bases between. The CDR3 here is CASSAQRGDTQYF. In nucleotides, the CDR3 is TGTGCCAGCAGTGCCCAACGGGGAGATACGCAGTATTTT.

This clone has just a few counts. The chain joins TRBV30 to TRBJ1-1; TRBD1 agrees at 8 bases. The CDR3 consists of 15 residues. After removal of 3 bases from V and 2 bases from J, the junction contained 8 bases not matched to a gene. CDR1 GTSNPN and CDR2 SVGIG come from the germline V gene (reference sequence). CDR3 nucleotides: TGTGCCTGGAGAGTACAGGGGGGAGATAACACTGAAGCTTTCTTT. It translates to CAWRVQGGDNTEAFF. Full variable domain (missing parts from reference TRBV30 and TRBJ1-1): SQTIHQWPATLVQPVGSPLSLECTVEGTSNPNLYWYRQAAGRGLQLLFYSVGIGQISSEVPQNLSASRPQDRQFILSSKKLLLSDSGFYLCAWRVQGGDNTEAFFGQGTRLTVV.

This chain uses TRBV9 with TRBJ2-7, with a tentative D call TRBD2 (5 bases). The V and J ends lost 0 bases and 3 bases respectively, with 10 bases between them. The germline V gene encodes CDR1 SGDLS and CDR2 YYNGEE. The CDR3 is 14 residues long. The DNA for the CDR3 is TGTGCCAGCAGCGTAGATGACGGGAACTACGAGCAGTACTTC. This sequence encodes CASSVDDGNYEQYF.

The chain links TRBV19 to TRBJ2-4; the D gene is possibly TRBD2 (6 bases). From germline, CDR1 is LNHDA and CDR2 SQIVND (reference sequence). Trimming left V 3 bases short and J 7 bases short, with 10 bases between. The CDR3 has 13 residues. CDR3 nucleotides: TGTGCCAGTAGTATTACAAGCGGGAACATTCAGTACTTC. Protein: CASSITSGNIQYF.

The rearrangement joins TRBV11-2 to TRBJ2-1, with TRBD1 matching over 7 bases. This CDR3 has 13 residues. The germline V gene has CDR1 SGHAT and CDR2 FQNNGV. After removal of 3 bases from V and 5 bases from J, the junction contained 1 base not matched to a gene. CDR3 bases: TGTGCCAGCAGCTTGACAGGGAACAATGAGCAGTTCTTC. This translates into CASSLTGNNEQFF.

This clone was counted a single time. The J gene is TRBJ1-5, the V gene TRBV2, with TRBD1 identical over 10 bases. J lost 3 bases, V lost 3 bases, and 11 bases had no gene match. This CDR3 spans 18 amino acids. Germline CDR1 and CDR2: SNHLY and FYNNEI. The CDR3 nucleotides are TGTGCCAGCAGTGACCGGGACAGGGGACTGAGTGTCAATCAGCCCCAGCATTTT. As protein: CASSDRDRGLSVNQPQHF.

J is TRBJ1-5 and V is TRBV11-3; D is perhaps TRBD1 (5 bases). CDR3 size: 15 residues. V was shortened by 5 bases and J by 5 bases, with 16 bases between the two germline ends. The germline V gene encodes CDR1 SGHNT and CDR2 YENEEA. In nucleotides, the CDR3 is TGTGCCAGCAGCCGTTCCGACAGAAACTATCAGCCCCAGCATTTT. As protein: CASSRSDRNYQPQHF. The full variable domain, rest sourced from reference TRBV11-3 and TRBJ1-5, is EAGVVQSPRYKIIEKKQPVAFWCNPISGHNTLYWYLQNLGQGPELLIRYENEEAVDDSQLPKDRFSAERLKGVDSTLKIQPAELGDSAVYLCASSRSDRNYQPQHFGDGTRLSIL.

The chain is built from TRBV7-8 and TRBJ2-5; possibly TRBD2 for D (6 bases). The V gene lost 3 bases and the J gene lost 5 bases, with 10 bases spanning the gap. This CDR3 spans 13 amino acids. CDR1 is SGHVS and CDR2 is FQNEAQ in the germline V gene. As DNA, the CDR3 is TGTGCCAGCAGCTTCCCGGGAGCTGAGACCCAGTACTTC. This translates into CASSFPGAETQYF.

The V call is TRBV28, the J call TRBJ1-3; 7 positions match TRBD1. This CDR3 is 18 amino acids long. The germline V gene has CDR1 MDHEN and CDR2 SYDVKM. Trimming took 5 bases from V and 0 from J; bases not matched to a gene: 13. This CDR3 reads CASSPGTASYISGNTIYF. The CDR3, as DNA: TGTGCCAGCAGTCCCGGGACAGCCTCGTATATCTCTGGAAACACCATATATTTT.

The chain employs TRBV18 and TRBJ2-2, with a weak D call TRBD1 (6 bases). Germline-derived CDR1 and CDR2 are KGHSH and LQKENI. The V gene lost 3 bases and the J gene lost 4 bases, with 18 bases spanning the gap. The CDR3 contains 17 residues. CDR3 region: CASSPRDTTSRTGELFF. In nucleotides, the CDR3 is TGTGCCAGCTCACCCCGGGACACCACTTCCCGCACCGGGGAGCTGTTTTTT.

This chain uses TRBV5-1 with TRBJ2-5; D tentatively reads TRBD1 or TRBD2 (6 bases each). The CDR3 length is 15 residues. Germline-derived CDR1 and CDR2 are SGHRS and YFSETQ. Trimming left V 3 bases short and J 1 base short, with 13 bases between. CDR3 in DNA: TGCGCCAGCAGCTCAGTGGGGGGCTTCCAAGAGACCCAGTACTTC. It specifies CASSSVGGFQETQYF.

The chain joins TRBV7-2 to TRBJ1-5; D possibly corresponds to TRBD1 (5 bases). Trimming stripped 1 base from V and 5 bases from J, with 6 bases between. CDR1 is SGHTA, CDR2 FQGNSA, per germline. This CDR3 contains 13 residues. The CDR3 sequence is CASSLGGDQPQHF. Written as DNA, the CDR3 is TGTGCCAGCAGCTTAGGAGGGGATCAGCCCCAGCATTTT. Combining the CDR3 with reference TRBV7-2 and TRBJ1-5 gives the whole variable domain GAGVSQSPSNKVTEKGKDVELRCDPISGHTALYWYRQSLGQGLEFLIYFQGNSAPDKSGLPSDRFSAERTGGSVSTLTIQRTQQEDSAVYLCASSLGGDQPQHFGDGTRLSIL.

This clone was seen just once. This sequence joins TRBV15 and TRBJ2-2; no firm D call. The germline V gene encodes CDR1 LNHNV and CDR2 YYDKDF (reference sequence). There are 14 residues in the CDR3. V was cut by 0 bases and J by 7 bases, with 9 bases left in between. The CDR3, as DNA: TGTGCCACCAGCAGAGATCGAAACGACGGGGAGCTGTTTTTT. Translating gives CATSRDRNDGELFF. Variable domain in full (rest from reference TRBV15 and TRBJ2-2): DAMVIQNPRYQVTQFGKPVTLSCSQTLNHNVMYWYQQKSSQAPKLLFHYYDKDFNNEADTPDNFQSRRPNTSFCFLDIRSPGLGDTAMYLCATSRDRNDGELFFGEGSRLTVL.